The 21 T cell receptor beta chains below were found in one sample sequenced in a study of blood T cell repertoires in COVID-19. TCRdb keeps only in-frame clones here, not all; method: immunoSEQ multiplex PCR. The profile shows roughly 310,000 clones, about nine tenths of them singletons. The sample was PBMCs or T cells enriched from blood (not recorded which). Every receptor here comes from a woman aged 40 to 55 who had recovered from COVID-19.

The chain combines TRBV19 with TRBJ2-7; D is possibly TRBD1 (6 bases). This CDR3 comprises 14 residues. V lost 5 bases, J lost 1 base, and 12 bases lay in between. Germline V lookup: CDR1 LNHDA, CDR2 SQIVND (reference sequence). The DNA of the CDR3 is TGTGCCAGTAGTTCCGGACAGTTTTCCTACGAGCAGTACTTC. This sequence encodes CASSSGQFSYEQYF.

This chain uses TRBV28 with TRBJ2-1; D perhaps matches TRBD1 (5 bases). In germline, CDR1 is MDHEN, CDR2 SYDVKM. Trimming stripped 3 bases from V and 9 bases from J, with 18 bases between. The CDR3 has 15 amino acids. Here the CDR3 reads CASSFPLHSQGEQFF. In DNA, the CDR3 is TGTGCCAGCAGTTTCCCCTTACACTCGCAGGGTGAGCAGTTCTTC.

This chain links TRBV28 with TRBJ2-5; 9 bases align to TRBD1. The CDR3 extends over 13 amino acids. Trimming at V came to 3 bases and at J to 8 bases, leaving 4 bases not matched to a gene. The V gene's germline CDR1 is MDHEN and CDR2 SYDVKM. This chain's CDR3 is CASSFDRGDTQYF. The CDR3 nucleotides read TGTGCCAGCAGTTTCGACAGGGGGGATACCCAGTACTTC.

The chain joins TRBV10-3 to TRBJ1-1; no firm D call. Per the germline V gene, CDR1 is ENHRY and CDR2 is SYGVKD. This CDR3 spans 14 amino acids. V lost 0 bases and J lost 1, with 6 bases in between. CDR3 residues: CAISESPGNTEAFF. The DNA of the CDR3 is TGTGCCATCAGTGAGTCGCCCGGGAACACTGAAGCTTTCTTT.

V usage is TRBV27 and J usage is TRBJ2-3; 12 nucleotides agree with TRBD2. V dropped 4 bases and J dropped 4; count of bases not matched to a gene: 6. From germline, CDR1 is MNHEY and CDR2 SMNVEV (reference sequence). The CDR3 runs 16 residues. CDR3: CASSSLAGGRADTQYF. The CDR3 DNA follows: TGTGCCAGCAGTTCTCTAGCGGGGGGGCGCGCAGATACGCAGTATTTT.

This chain joins TRBV7-2 and TRBJ2-3; weak D call: TRBD2 (6 bases). CDR3 length: 15 residues. Trimming stripped 5 bases from V and 2 bases from J, with 14 bases between. Germline V lookup: CDR1 SGHTA, CDR2 FQGNSA. The CDR3 is CASSPHTGDTDTQYF. The CDR3 DNA sequence: TGTGCCAGCAGCCCCCACACGGGGGACACAGATACGCAGTATTTT.

The chain combines TRBV7-9 with TRBJ2-1; possibly TRBD1 for D (6 bases). This CDR3 has 15 amino acids. The germline V gene has CDR1 SEHNR and CDR2 FQNEAQ (reference sequence). Trimming left V 4 bases short and J 1 base short, with 11 bases between. DNA of the CDR3: TGTGCCAGCAGCTCGACAGGTTCGTCCTACAATGAGCAGTTCTTC. Translated, it gives CASSSTGSSYNEQFF.

This chain uses TRBV7-9 with TRBJ2-7, with TRBD1 identical over 10 bases. V lost 5 bases to trimming and J lost 2 bases; unmatched junction nucleotides: 9. Germline V gives CDR1 SEHNR, CDR2 FQNEAQ (reference sequence). The CDR3 totals 16 residues. The CDR3 DNA sequence: TGTGCCAGCAGCCCGGGGACAGGGGCAGGGACCTACGAGCAGTACTTC. This translates into CASSPGTGAGTYEQYF.

The chain recombines TRBV29-1 with TRBJ2-7; TRBD1 matches at 10 bases. CDR1 SQVTM and CDR2 ANQGSEA come from the germline V gene. The CDR3 sequence is 13 residues long. Trimming took 3 bases from V and 7 from J; bases not matched to a gene: 6. The CDR3 DNA reads TGCAGCGTTGACCGACAGGGGGCAGGTGAGCAGTACTTC. It codes for CSVDRQGAGEQYF.

This clone was recorded a few times. The chain recombines TRBV23-1 with TRBJ2-1; 11 bases agree with TRBD2. TRBV23-1 is an ORF, and what it does is uncertain. The junction had 13 bases not matched to a gene; V was cut back by 4 bases and J by 2 bases. The CDR3 has 19 amino acids. The CDR3 nucleotides are TGCGCCAGCAGTCTTTGGGGACTAGCGGCTTGCTTTCCCTACAATGAGCAGTTCTTC. Translating gives CASSLWGLAACFPYNEQFF.

This clone has only one observation. The rearrangement links TRBV6-2 or TRBV6-3 to TRBJ2-7; 11 positions match TRBD2. Germline CDR1 is MNHEY and CDR2 is SVGEGT. The CDR3 sequence is 18 residues long. The V segment lost 0 bases and the J segment 3 bases; nucleotides outside the gene matches: 10. The CDR3 nucleotides are TGTGCCAGCAGTTACTCGACGGGGGCGACTAGCGGGATCTACGAGCAGTACTTC. This translates into CASSYSTGATSGIYEQYF.

The chain is built from TRBV11-3 and TRBJ1-1; TRBD1 is a possible D gene (5 bases). V was cut by 1 base and J by 7 bases, with 10 bases left in between. CDR3 length: 13 amino acids. Germline values: CDR1 SGHNT, CDR2 YENEEA. This CDR3 reads CASSLAAGYEAFF. The CDR3 DNA reads TGTGCCAGCAGCTTAGCCGCAGGGTATGAAGCTTTCTTT.

There are a few counts of this clone. In nucleotides, the CDR3 is TGTGCCAGCAGCTCCCCAAGAGTCCCCTACGAGCAGTACTTC. The encoded protein is CASSSPRVPYEQYF. The chain combines TRBV11-3 with TRBJ2-7; no firm D call. Germline V gene data show CDR1 as SGHNT and CDR2 as YENEEA. This CDR3 has 14 residues. The V gene lost 4 bases and the J gene lost 2 bases, with 12 bases spanning the gap.

The chain combines TRBV29-1 with TRBJ1-3, with D unresolved. The V end lost 4 bases, the J end lost 3 bases, and 4 bases lay between the germline ends. Germline V lookup: CDR1 SQVTM, CDR2 ANQGSEA. The CDR3 has 11 amino acids. CDR3 loop: CSVVLGNTIYF. Here the CDR3 DNA reads TGCAGCGTTGTTCTTGGAAACACCATATATTTT.

V gene TRBV10-3 combines with J gene TRBJ2-5; 11 bases line up with TRBD2. CDR1 ENHRY and CDR2 SYGVKD come from the germline V gene. V dropped 6 bases and J dropped 3; count of bases not matched to a gene: 3. This CDR3 has 14 amino acids. CDR3 sequence: CAIRTSGGEETQYF. The CDR3 coding sequence is TGTGCCATCAGAACTAGCGGGGGAGAAGAGACCCAGTACTTC.

The chain is built from TRBV6-5 and TRBJ2-3; tentative D call: TRBD2 (6 bases). Trimming removed 2 bases from V and 0 bases from J, with 12 bases in between. The CDR3 is made up of 16 amino acids. Germline values: CDR1 MNHEY, CDR2 SVGAGI. The CDR3 DNA reads as TGTGCCAGCAGTTACATCCTGGCGGGAAGCACAGATACGCAGTATTTT. Amino acids: CASSYILAGSTDTQYF.

This chain connects TRBV28 to TRBJ1-6; TRBD1 matches at 8 bases. V was clipped by 5 bases and J by 10 bases; unmatched bases: 10. CDR3 length equals 15 residues. Germline V lookup: CDR1 MDHEN, CDR2 SYDVKM. For the CDR3, the DNA is TGTGCCAGCAGTCCCTCAGGGGGCTCAGGGTCACCCCTCCACTTT. Translating it yields CASSPSGGSGSPLHF.

The chain employs TRBV9 and TRBJ2-5, with 8 nucleotides matching TRBD2. This CDR3 comprises 15 residues. Germline CDR1 reads SGDLS; CDR2 reads YYNGEE. The V and J ends lost 6 bases and 1 base, in that order; junction bases with no gene match: 8. CDR3 sequence: CASNSGGFVQETQYF. The CDR3 bases are TGTGCCAGCAACAGCGGGGGTTTTGTCCAAGAGACCCAGTACTTC.

This rearrangement joins TRBV4-3 to TRBJ1-1; 9 bases fit TRBD1. Germline values: CDR1 LGHNA, CDR2 YSLEER. The CDR3 runs 17 residues. The junction had 10 bases not matched to a gene; V was cut back by 1 base and J by 4 bases. CDR3 sequence (DNA): TGCGCCAGCAGCCAAGGCCGGGACAGGGAAGGAGGCACTGAAGCTTTCTTT. Encoded protein: CASSQGRDREGGTEAFF.

The chain recombines TRBV7-3 with TRBJ1-5; D perhaps matches TRBD1 (5 bases). V was trimmed by 5 bases and J by 5 bases, leaving 10 bases between them. The CDR3 runs to 13 residues. CDR1 is SGHTA, CDR2 FQGTGA, per germline. The CDR3 DNA sequence: TGTGCCAGCAGCCTAGGGGCCGATCAGCCCCAGCATTTT. Translating gives CASSLGADQPQHF.

V and J are TRBV21-1 and TRBJ2-5; the table names TRBD2, a call not compared with the DNA. TRBV21-1 is termed a pseudogene. This CDR3 has 15 amino acids. The CDR3 spells CASSKETGSLETQYF. The CDR3, as DNA: TGTGCCAGCAGCAAAGAAACCGGGTCTTTGGAGACCCAGTACTTC.